A selection of T cell receptor beta chains follows, all from one sample in a study of low-dose radiotherapy and immunotherapy resistance in tumors. One entry per CDR3 protein results from TCRdb running MiXCR on the reads. This repertoire shows tens of thousands of distinct CDR3 sequences, 20% to 25% found once; its top ten account for more than 10%. This material consisted of PBMCs, taken after low-dose radiotherapy plus immunotherapy. These TCRs come from a female donor with ovarian cancer. CDR3s include the opening cysteine and the closing phenylalanine or tryptophan. A D gene is named only where the DNA matches it firmly. Not every row has a clone size; where given, it reads once, few, many or a size class.

size: many; D: .; J: TRBJ2-5; V: TRBV30; CDR3: CAWRLIGGQETQYF; DNA: TGTGCCTGGCGCCTTATCGGGGGACAAGAGACCCAGTACTTC
size: many; D: .; J: TRBJ2-1; V: TRBV11-3; CDR3: CASSLEGNEQFF; DNA: TGTGCCAGCAGCTTAGAAGGAAATGAGCAGTTCTTC
size: once; D: TRBD2; J: TRBJ2-5; V: TRBV20-1; CDR3: CSASPISGRALKETQYF; DNA: TGCAGTGCTAGCCCTATAAGCGGGAGGGCCCTTAAAGAGACCCAGTACTTC
size: many; D: .; J: TRBJ2-1; V: TRBV5-4; CDR3: CASSFRLANNEQFF; DNA: TGTGCCAGCAGCTTTCGGCTAGCCAACAATGAGCAGTTCTTC
size: many; D: TRBD2; J: TRBJ2-2; V: TRBV7-9; CDR3: CASSPRPAGENTGELFF; DNA: TGTGCCAGCAGCCCCCGTCCGGCGGGAGAGAACACCGGGGAGCTGTTTTTT
size: many; D: TRBD1; J: TRBJ1-1; V: TRBV29-1; CDR3: CSVPGTAEGAFF; DNA: TGCAGCGTTCCGGGGACAGCGGAGGGGGCTTTCTTT
size: many; D: .; J: TRBJ2-5; V: TRBV28; CDR3: CASSPPRGTPETQYF; DNA: TGTGCCAGCAGCCCCCCAAGGGGGACCCCGGAGACCCAGTACTTC
size: many; D: TRBD2; J: TRBJ2-5; V: TRBV5-1; CDR3: CASSLVAGAGETQYF; DNA: TGCGCCAGCAGCTTGGTGGCGGGAGCGGGGGAGACCCAGTACTTC
size: many; D: .; J: TRBJ1-5; V: TRBV7-2; CDR3: CASSVKRWGGNQPQHF; DNA: TGTGCCAGCAGCGTAAAGCGGTGGGGGGGCAATCAGCCCCAGCATTTT
size: many; D: .; J: TRBJ1-1; V: TRBV12-3/TRBV12-4; CDR3: CASSRLMNTEAFF; DNA: TGTGCCAGCAGTAGATTAATGAACACTGAAGCTTTCTTT
size: few; D: .; J: TRBJ2-1; V: TRBV10-3; CDR3: CAISEDRNNEQFF; DNA: TGTGCCATCAGTGAGGACCGGAACAATGAGCAGTTCTTC
size: many; D: TRBD2; J: TRBJ2-7; V: TRBV7-2; CDR3: CASSTGLAGEQYF; DNA: TGTGCCAGCAGCACGGGACTAGCGGGCGAGCAGTACTTC
size: many; D: TRBD1; J: TRBJ1-1; V: TRBV12-3/TRBV12-4; CDR3: CASNSPGGTEAFF; DNA: TGTGCCAGCAACTCACCAGGGGGCACTGAAGCTTTCTTT
size: many; D: .; J: TRBJ2-7; V: TRBV7-2; CDR3: CASSLSFQESSYEQYF; DNA: TGTGCCAGCAGCTTAAGCTTCCAGGAAAGCTCCTACGAGCAGTACTTC
size: many; D: TRBD1; J: TRBJ1-3; V: TRBV6-6; CDR3: CASSAGQLSGNTIYF; DNA: TGTGCCAGCAGTGCGGGACAGCTCTCTGGAAACACCATATATTTT
size: many; D: TRBD2; J: TRBJ2-1; V: TRBV24-1; CDR3: CATGGGVASYNEQFF; DNA: TGTGCCACCGGGGGGGGGGTTGCCTCCTACAATGAGCAGTTCTTC
size: many; D: TRBD1; J: TRBJ2-3; V: TRBV7-3; CDR3: CASSLNLGTGSTDTQYF; DNA: TGTGCCAGCAGCTTAAACCTGGGGACAGGGAGCACAGATACGCAGTATTTT
size: .; D: .; J: TRBJ1-6; V: TRBV12-3/TRBV12-4; CDR3: CASSYRSSPLHF; DNA: TGTGCCAGCAGTTATCGCTCGTCACCCCTCCACTTT
size: many; D: TRBD2; J: TRBJ2-1; V: TRBV29-1; CDR3: CSVETSGRINEQFF; DNA: TGCAGCGTTGAGACTAGCGGGAGAATCAATGAGCAGTTCTTC
size: .; D: .; J: TRBJ2-1; V: TRBV20-1; CDR3: CSAISGAGGNEQFF; DNA: TGCAGTGCTATTAGTGGGGCCGGTGGGAATGAGCAGTTCTTC
size: .; D: TRBD1; J: TRBJ1-2; V: TRBV2; CDR3: CASSEATTGAFYGYTF; DNA: TGTGCCAGCAGTGAAGCGACCACAGGGGCATTCTATGGCTACACCTTC
size: many; D: .; J: TRBJ2-1; V: TRBV7-6; CDR3: CASSLGAGRSNEQFF; DNA: TGTGCCAGCAGCTTAGGGGCGGGGCGAAGCAATGAGCAGTTCTTC
size: many; D: .; J: TRBJ1-1; V: TRBV7-9; CDR3: CASNTAGIDTEAFF; DNA: TGTGCCAGCAATACCGCGGGAATCGACACTGAAGCTTTCTTT
size: many; D: .; J: TRBJ2-3; V: TRBV6-1; CDR3: CASGRGPTDTQYF; DNA: TGTGCCAGCGGACGAGGCCCCACAGATACGCAGTATTTT
size: few; D: TRBD2; J: TRBJ2-6; V: TRBV19; CDR3: CASSPGRLAGGYGANVLTF; DNA: TGTGCCAGTAGTCCCGGCCGACTAGCGGGAGGGTATGGGGCCAACGTCCTGACTTTC
size: .; D: TRBD1; J: TRBJ1-2; V: TRBV5-1; CDR3: CASSLRTGGGYTF; DNA: TGCGCCAGCAGCTTGCGTACAGGGGGTGGCTACACCTTC
size: .; D: .; J: TRBJ1-2; V: TRBV5-6; CDR3: CASSPWDKSNYGYTF; DNA: TGTGCCAGCAGCCCTTGGGACAAATCTAACTATGGCTACACCTTC
size: many; D: TRBD2; J: TRBJ2-7; V: TRBV11-3; CDR3: CASSLLGLASEQYF; DNA: TGTGCCAGCAGCTTACTGGGACTAGCGTCTGAGCAGTACTTC
size: many; D: .; J: TRBJ2-2; V: TRBV12-3/TRBV12-4; CDR3: CASSPFGLGTGELFF; DNA: TGTGCCAGCAGTCCCTTTGGACTCGGCACCGGGGAGCTGTTTTTT
size: many; D: .; J: TRBJ2-3; V: TRBV5-1; CDR3: CASSLVGVGTDTQYF; DNA: TGCGCCAGCAGCTTGGTGGGGGTCGGCACAGATACGCAGTATTTT
size: many; D: TRBD1; J: TRBJ2-1; V: TRBV29-1; CDR3: CSVRTGNQQFF; DNA: TGCAGCGTACGGACAGGGAATCAGCAGTTCTTC
size: many; D: .; J: TRBJ2-1; V: TRBV20-1; CDR3: CSARSTSSPYNEQFF; DNA: TGCAGTGCTAGATCCACTAGCTCCCCGTACAATGAGCAGTTCTTC
size: many; D: TRBD1; J: TRBJ2-3; V: TRBV5-1; CDR3: CASSPRTGGGSDTQYF; DNA: TGCGCCAGCAGCCCTAGGACAGGGGGCGGATCAGATACGCAGTATTTT
size: few; D: TRBD1; J: TRBJ2-7; V: TRBV4-3; CDR3: CASSLLSGQDYEQYF; DNA: TGCGCCAGCAGCCTATTATCCGGACAGGACTACGAGCAGTACTTC
size: many; D: TRBD1; J: TRBJ2-7; V: TRBV18; CDR3: CASSPTWGDRVYEQYF; DNA: TGTGCCAGCTCACCAACCTGGGGGGACAGGGTCTACGAGCAGTACTTC
size: .; D: TRBD2; J: TRBJ2-3; V: TRBV7-3; CDR3: CASSPAVTSGGPSDTQYF; DNA: TGTGCCAGCAGCCCTGCAGTGACTAGCGGGGGGCCCTCGGATACGCAGTATTTT
size: .; D: .; J: TRBJ2-7; V: TRBV18; CDR3: CASSPQQASYEQYF; DNA: TGTGCCAGCTCACCTCAACAGGCATCCTACGAGCAGTACTTC
size: many; D: TRBD2; J: TRBJ2-1; V: TRBV5-1; CDR3: CASSVAGGAYNEQFF; DNA: TGCGCCAGCAGCGTAGCGGGGGGAGCTTACAATGAGCAGTTCTTC
size: many; D: .; J: TRBJ2-7; V: TRBV19; CDR3: CASSVLQGAGVYEQYF; DNA: TGTGCCAGTAGTGTCCTGCAGGGTGCGGGTGTCTACGAGCAGTACTTC
size: many; D: .; J: TRBJ2-1; V: TRBV7-2; CDR3: CASSPDREYNEQFF; DNA: TGTGCCAGCAGCCCCGATCGGGAGTACAATGAGCAGTTCTTC
size: .; D: .; J: TRBJ2-3; V: TRBV11-2; CDR3: CASSLAGDTDTQYF; DNA: TGTGCCAGCAGCTTAGCCGGGGATACAGATACGCAGTATTTT
size: many; D: TRBD1; J: TRBJ2-2; V: TRBV6-2/TRBV6-3; CDR3: CASRIAATGANTGELFF; DNA: TGTGCCAGCAGGATCGCAGCCACAGGGGCGAACACCGGGGAGCTGTTTTTT